The source of this T cell receptor (beta chain) is a study of cytomegalovirus exposure and HLA in healthy donors. Study-level information: The 130 or so validation repertoires and the approximately 630 first-cohort repertoires shared a platform, a later analysis reported. The study's findings and limits: Cytomegalovirus association was listed for roughly 160 TCR beta chains. The TCR clusters that emerged in the first cohort tended, a later analysis found, to co-occur in the 120 or so validation repertoires.

A word on this clone: Its antigen is as yet unknown.

CDR1 is LNHDA and CDR2 is SQIVND in the germline V gene (reference sequence). V lost 5 bases and J lost 0, with 7 bases in between. There are 13 residues in the CDR3. Using immunoSEQ multiplex PCR, the repertoire was profiled, and TCRdb retains in-frame clones only, with some absent. Seen here are 100,000 to 150,000 clones, 80% to 90% observed once, and the top ten hold approximately 1%. While the first cohort had hundreds of subjects, the donors belonged to the separate validation cohort of about 110 subjects. The chain links TRBV19 to TRBJ1-2, with unresolved D. The TCR sequence derives from a woman under 30 in good health and CMV-seronegative. The sample comprised PBMCs. In nucleotides, the CDR3 is TGTGCCAGTAGTTATACTACTAACTATGGCTACACCTTC. It encodes CASSYTTNYGYTF.